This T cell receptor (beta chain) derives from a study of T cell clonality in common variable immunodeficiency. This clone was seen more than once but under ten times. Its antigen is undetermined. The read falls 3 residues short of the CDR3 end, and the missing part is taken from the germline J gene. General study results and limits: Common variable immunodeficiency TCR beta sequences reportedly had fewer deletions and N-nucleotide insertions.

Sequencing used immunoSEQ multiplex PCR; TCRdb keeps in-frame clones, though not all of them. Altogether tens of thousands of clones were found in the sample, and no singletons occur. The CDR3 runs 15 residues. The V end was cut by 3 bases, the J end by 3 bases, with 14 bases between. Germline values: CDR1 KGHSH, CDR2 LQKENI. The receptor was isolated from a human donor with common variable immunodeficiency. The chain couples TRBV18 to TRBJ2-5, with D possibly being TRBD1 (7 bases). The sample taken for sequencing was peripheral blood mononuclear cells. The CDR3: CASSPTGRPEETQYF. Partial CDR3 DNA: TGTGCCAGCTCACCGACAGGGAGGCCGGAAGAGACC.